The clone carrying this T cell receptor (beta chain) was recorded at least ten times. Its antigen is undetermined. This sample is drawn from a study of early T cells in non-severe SARS-CoV-2 infection. About the research overall: Unsorted whole-blood RNA was sequenced in bulk, leaving chains unpaired. Study-wide results and caveats: Anti-spike CD8 specificities were favored by VDJdb matching, whose results missed private and CD4 specificities.

Germline V gene sequence: CDR1 SGHKS, CDR2 YYEKEE (reference sequence). Trimming cost V 1 base and J 0 bases, with 8 bases left between them. This CDR3 region has 14 residues. Unique molecular identifier tags were affixed to discrete cDNA molecules. TCRdb re-analysed the 5' RACE reads in MiXCR, keeping a single row per CDR3 protein. The top ten clones hold approximately 7.5% of a sample with about 40,000 distinct CDR3 sequences, around 6.3% of them seen once. The sequences come from whole blood, collected at baseline. This clonotype was sampled from an adult who was a healthcare worker with PCR-confirmed SARS-CoV-2 infection or an uninfected control (not recorded which). The V gene is TRBV5-5, the J gene TRBJ2-7, with D possibly being TRBD2 (6 bases). The CDR3 nucleotides read TGTGCCAGCAGCTTGCGGGGAGGCTCCTACGAGCAGTACTTC. It codes for CASSLRGGSYEQYF.